A selection of T cell receptor beta chains follows, all from one sample in a study of regulatory T cells in long-lasting Graves disease. From the multiplex PCR reads, TCRdb called clonotypes with MiXCR, one entry per CDR3 protein. Of some 490,000 distinct CDR3 sequences detected, around 13% appear once; the ten largest clones hold about 8.3%. These data are also associated with another study on T cells in Graves' hyperthyroidism and ophthalmopathy.

The material sequenced was peripheral blood mononuclear cells (PBMCs), taken at new diagnosis, from a patient treated with antithyroid drugs. The receptor source for this set is a woman aged 25-40 years with Graves disease. Both conserved end residues are trimmed from each CDR3. Fields, in order: CDR3 protein, J gene, V gene.

ATRMDTNTEAF,TRBJ1-1,TRBV24-1
ACASGGYNEQF,TRBJ2-1,TRBV30
ASSPLDVANVLT,TRBJ2-6,TRBV18
AISRRLAGVGEQY,TRBJ2-7,TRBV28
ASSLDPSSPLH,TRBJ1-6,TRBV27
SALGGFLDYGYT,TRBJ1-2,TRBV20-1
ASRRLDNEQY,TRBJ2-7,TRBV6-1
ATSAGTSGTSVQF,TRBJ2-1,TRBV24-1
ASSPLAEGQPQH,TRBJ1-5,TRBV12-3/TRBV12-4
AARGITNEKLF,TRBJ1-4,TRBV10-3
ASSQTPSGQETQY,TRBJ2-5,TRBV7-2
ATSSGRTGGTSNEQF,TRBJ2-1,TRBV15
ASSFRDSLTETQY,TRBJ2-5,TRBV13
ASSPYRGSYNSPLH,TRBJ1-6,TRBV28
ASRGALGASTEAF,TRBJ1-1,TRBV27
SARTSRETQY,TRBJ2-5,TRBV20-1
ASSSRLAGAYEQY,TRBJ2-7,TRBV19
AWSVLNYGYT,TRBJ1-2,TRBV30
SAREVQLGGYTEAF,TRBJ1-1,TRBV20-1
ATSRERTGGNSPLH,TRBJ1-6,TRBV15
ASSHTPRQGPYEQY,TRBJ2-7,TRBV6-1
ASSSHTSYEQY,TRBJ2-7,TRBV27
ASSATGARRYEQY,TRBJ2-7,TRBV2
ASSLSAGSGGEQF,TRBJ2-1,TRBV5-1
SAKVEGGTYEQY,TRBJ2-7,TRBV20-1
ASSLSDNPGQPQH,TRBJ1-5,TRBV5-1
ASSQDRGTTGRGYGYT,TRBJ1-2,TRBV4-1
ASREGLGGTEAF,TRBJ1-1,TRBV7-9
ASSPKGSWTRGRNTGELF,TRBJ2-2,TRBV28
AISEGAPVGEQY,TRBJ2-7,TRBV10-3
ASRSHLNTEAF,TRBJ1-1,TRBV6-1
ASSGQGAETQY,TRBJ2-5,TRBV2
AWSGTVDSPLH,TRBJ1-6,TRBV30
ASSGKGYTEAF,TRBJ1-1,TRBV7-2
ASARVGERSPLH,TRBJ1-6,TRBV6-2/TRBV6-3
ASSQEPGAGGRHEQF,TRBJ2-1,TRBV4-1
ASSQYREWHNNEQF,TRBJ2-1,TRBV12-3/TRBV12-4
AIRVGLADTDTQY,TRBJ2-3,TRBV10-3
ASSLPPSGGPQSTDTQY,TRBJ2-3,TRBV12-3/TRBV12-4
ASTDGVGEQF,TRBJ2-1,TRBV3-1
ASSEGIPRAF,TRBJ1-1,TRBV2
ASSWGSPNQPQH,TRBJ1-5,TRBV28
ASSPRGRREQF,TRBJ2-1,TRBV19
ASSSPGNAGELF,TRBJ2-2,TRBV27
ASSPPGHTTDTQY,TRBJ2-3,TRBV6-1
SVDGTGGSYEQY,TRBJ2-7,TRBV29-1
ASSQVGQATNEKLF,TRBJ1-4,TRBV4-1
ASSFRVRGDTEAF,TRBJ1-1,TRBV12-3/TRBV12-4
AWGGVSGGELF,TRBJ2-2,TRBV30
ASSPTGLDGNEQF,TRBJ2-1,TRBV28
SASSSPGYEQY,TRBJ2-7,TRBV20-1
ASSYHIAGGLDTQY,TRBJ2-3,TRBV4-3
ASSPAGVSYGYT,TRBJ1-2,TRBV28
AIRGGEAPSGANVLT,TRBJ2-6,TRBV10-3
ASSQDLRSETQY,TRBJ2-5,TRBV4-1